The 13 T cell receptor beta chains presented below share a single source sample, sequenced in a study of T cell changes during pregnancy in multiple sclerosis. Method: immunoSEQ multiplex PCR; TCRdb's copy keeps in-frame clones and lacks some. The data show tens of thousands of clones, with over 80% seen just once and just under 2% held by the top ten. The source material was peripheral blood, sampled in the third trimester of pregnancy. The receptors come from a female donor in good health, enrolled as a control in a pregnancy study.

This chain uses TRBV10-2 with TRBJ1-1; 10 bases align to TRBD1. The germline V gene encodes CDR1 WSHSY and CDR2 SAAADI. Trimming cost V 7 bases and J 4 bases; bases outside gene matches: 3. The CDR3 loop spans 13 amino acids. CDR3 region: CASMDRGATEAFF. DNA for the CDR3: TGCGCCAGCATGGACAGGGGGGCCACTGAAGCTTTCTTT.

The rearrangement links TRBV6-6 to TRBJ1-2, with D tentatively TRBD1 (6 bases). V shed 2 bases and J shed 6 bases, with 10 bases lying between them. The CDR3 covers 13 residues. Germline V gene data show CDR1 as MNHNY and CDR2 as SVGAGI (reference sequence). CDR3 DNA: TGTGCCAGCAGTTACGAACCAGGGGATGGCTACACCTTC. Its translation: CASSYEPGDGYTF.

The rearrangement uses TRBV2 and TRBJ1-4; the match to TRBD1 covers 8 bases. The CDR3 is 14 residues long. The V and J ends lost 6 bases and 8 bases, in that order; junction bases with no gene match: 8. Germline CDR1 SNHLY, CDR2 FYNNEI. The CDR3 region is CASSLRGHGEKLFF. CDR3 DNA: TGTGCCAGCAGCCTCAGGGGGCATGGAGAAAAACTGTTTTTT.

The chain employs TRBV5-6 and TRBJ2-2; D gene uncertain. The germline gives CDR1 SGHDT, CDR2 YYEEEE. The V gene lost 1 base and the J gene lost 6 bases, with 7 bases spanning the gap. CDR3 length: 13 amino acids. The CDR3 nucleotides read TGTGCCAGCAGCTTGAACATGGCCGGGGAGCTGTTTTTT. Translated, it gives CASSLNMAGELFF.

CDR3 residues: CASSPADTLSYEQYF. The DNA of the CDR3 is TGCGCCAGCAGCCCTGCGGACACTTTGTCCTACGAGCAGTACTTC. The chain recombines TRBV4-1 with TRBJ2-7, with D possibly TRBD1 on 5 matching bases. The CDR3 runs to 15 residues. The V and J ends lost 4 bases and 1 base respectively, with 14 bases between them. Germline CDR1 reads MGHRA; CDR2 reads YSYEKL.

V usage is TRBV28 and J usage is TRBJ1-4; 8 nucleotides agree with TRBD1. Trimming took 10 bases from V and 5 from J; bases not matched to a gene: 9. This CDR3 is 14 amino acids long. From germline, CDR1 is MDHEN and CDR2 SYDVKM. CDR3 DNA sequence: TGTGCCATCCAGACTACAGGGGGAAATGAAAAACTGTTTTTT. Translated: CAIQTTGGNEKLFF.

The CDR3 DNA follows: TGTGCCAGCAAGCGCCCGGGACTAGCGAGCAATGAGCAGTTCTTC. This encodes CASKRPGLASNEQFF. V gene TRBV28 combines with J gene TRBJ2-1; the match to TRBD2 covers 10 bases. CDR3 size: 15 residues. CDR1 MDHEN and CDR2 SYDVKM come from the germline V gene. Trimming at V came to 7 bases and at J to 6 bases, leaving 9 bases not matched to a gene.

The rearrangement uses TRBV30 and TRBJ2-7, with TRBD2 as a possible D gene (6 bases). Germline-derived CDR1 and CDR2 are GTSNPN and SVGIG (reference sequence). V lost 3 bases to trimming and J lost 5 bases, with 14 bases between them. This CDR3 has 13 amino acids. The CDR3 protein is CAWRLGGGNEQYF. CDR3 sequence (DNA): TGTGCCTGGAGATTGGGAGGCGGGAACGAGCAGTACTTC.

This rearrangement joins TRBV15 to TRBJ2-5, with 8 positions matching TRBD1. Germline V gene lookup returns CDR1 LNHNV and CDR2 YYDKDF (reference sequence). Trimming took 4 bases from V and 4 from J; bases not matched to a gene: 8. The CDR3 contains 15 residues. CDR3 residues: CATSTTAGGRETQYF. Written as DNA, the CDR3 is TGTGCCACCAGCACCACAGCAGGGGGCAGAGAGACCCAGTACTTC.

The V call is TRBV7-3, the J call TRBJ2-3, with 10 nucleotides matching TRBD2. J lost 7 bases, V lost 5 bases, and 12 bases had no gene match. Per the germline V gene, CDR1 is SGHTA and CDR2 is FQGTGA. This CDR3 spans 16 amino acids. CDR3 DNA sequence: TGTGCCAGCAGCCTGGACTCTAGCGGGAGTGTGTATACGCAGTATTTT. Its protein is CASSLDSSGSVYTQYF. The full variable domain, its missing parts supplied by reference TRBV7-3 and TRBJ2-3, is GAGVSQTPSNKVTEKGKYVELRCDPISGHTALYWYRQSLGQGPEFLIYFQGTGAADDSGLPNDRFFAVRPEGSVSTLKIQRTERGDSAVYLCASSLDSSGSVYTQYFGPGTRLTVL.

J is TRBJ2-7 and V is TRBV28; TRBD1 agrees at 8 bases. Germline V gene data show CDR1 as MDHEN and CDR2 as SYDVKM. This CDR3 is 14 amino acids long. With V trimmed by 3 bases and J by 4 bases, 5 bases remained unmatched. The CDR3 DNA follows: TGTGCCAGCAGTTTGCACAGGGGGAGATACGAGCAGTACTTC. Protein product: CASSLHRGRYEQYF.

This clone has only one observation. This chain uses TRBV6-4 with TRBJ1-5; TRBD1 matches at 9 bases. J was trimmed by 7 bases and V by 5 bases; bases with no gene match: 3. From germline, CDR1 is MRHNA and CDR2 SNTAGT. CDR3 length: 13 amino acids. The CDR3 spells CASSWDRDQPQHF. The CDR3 DNA reads TGTGCCAGCAGTTGGGACAGGGACCAGCCCCAGCATTTT.

The chain recombines TRBV6-1 with TRBJ2-5, with 8 positions matching TRBD1. Germline CDR1 MNHNS, CDR2 SASEGT. This CDR3 region has 13 residues. Trimming removed 11 bases from V and 10 bases from J; junction bases left unmatched: 15. This CDR3 is CALRVQGEEVQYF. Here the CDR3 DNA reads TGTGCCCTCCGGGTACAGGGGGAAGAGGTCCAGTACTTC.